This T cell receptor beta chain was profiled in a study of sequential checkpoint blockade in melanoma. Across the whole study: Patients were randomized 1:1 to nivolumab-then-ipilimumab or ipilimumab-then-nivolumab first-line. TCRβ was sequenced from DNA of approximately 91 pretreatment tumors. Around 21 patients had tumor biopsies before treatment and at week 13.

Study-wide points: Rising tumor T-cell fraction and clonality meant about 30 times likelier benefit.

Generated by immunoSEQ multiplex PCR, the TCRdb table keeps only in-frame clones and is missing some. Of fewer than 4,500 clones in the sample, about a fifth were seen once. CDR1 SGHNT and CDR2 YENEEA come from the germline V gene. The CDR3 spans 14 residues. With 2 bases removed from V and 7 bases from J, the gap between germline ends came to 14 bases. Treatment indicated: randomized to nivolumab then ipilimumab (arm A) or the reverse (arm B). This clone was seen more than once but under ten times. Antigen: not known. The clonotype comes from a human donor with melanoma. The input for sequencing was tumor tissue (inferred from file names), taken from a patient given nivolumab and ipilimumab in sequence. This chain joins TRBV11-3 and TRBJ1-2; no definite D call. CDR3 in amino acids: CASSLFYEGRGYTF. In nucleotides, the CDR3 is TGTGCCAGCAGCTTATTCTATGAGGGTCGTGGCTACACCTTC.